Presented here are 27 T cell receptor beta chains from one specimen sequenced in a study of blood T cell repertoires in COVID-19. The protocol was immunoSEQ multiplex PCR, while the TCRdb copy is restricted to in-frame clones and leaves out a portion. The table has approximately 440,000 clones, about 90% seen once. Sequencing input: PBMCs or T cells enriched from blood (not recorded which). Source of these receptors: a man between 18 and 29 years old who had recovered from COVID-19.

This clone was detected once. This rearrangement joins TRBV2 to TRBJ1-3; no reliable D call. The CDR3 is 16 residues long. Looked up from germline, CDR1 is SNHLY and CDR2 is FYNNEI. V lost 4 bases and J 0 bases, leaving 13 bases between the germline ends. The CDR3 here is CASSAGQASSGNTIYF. The CDR3 DNA sequence: TGTGCCAGCAGTGCAGGTCAGGCCAGCTCTGGAAACACCATATATTTT.

The chain links TRBV24-1 to TRBJ1-4, with 7 bases identical to TRBD1. V dropped 4 bases and J dropped 10; count of bases not matched to a gene: 5. CDR1 KGHDR and CDR2 SFDVKD come from the germline V gene. This CDR3 is built from 13 residues. The CDR3 region is CATSEGTEGKLFF. CDR3 nucleotide sequence: TGTGCCACCAGTGAGGGGACAGAAGGAAAACTGTTTTTT.

The genes are TRBV25-1 and TRBJ1-6; 8 bases are shared with TRBD1. CDR1 is MGHDK, CDR2 SYGVNS, per germline. Trimming at V came to 1 base and at J to 6 bases, leaving 2 bases not matched to a gene. This CDR3 region has 15 residues. The chain's CDR3 is CASSESTGGNSPLHF. The CDR3 nucleotides are TGTGCCAGCAGTGAATCCACAGGGGGTAATTCACCCCTCCACTTT.

V usage is TRBV28 and J usage is TRBJ2-3, with 12 positions matching TRBD2. The length of the CDR3 is 16 residues. Losses at the gene ends were 8 bases for V and 3 bases for J; bases not matched to a gene: 9. Looked up from germline, CDR1 is MDHEN and CDR2 is SYDVKM. DNA of the CDR3: TGTGCCAGCGGGTATCTAGCGGGAGGGGTAACAGATACGCAGTATTTT. Encoded protein: CASGYLAGGVTDTQYF. Together with reference TRBV28 and TRBJ2-3, the CDR3 gives the full variable domain: DVKVTQSSRYLVKRTGEKVFLECVQDMDHENMFWYRQDPGLGLRLIYFSYDVKMKEKGDIPEGYSVSREKKERFSLILESASTNQTSMYLCASGYLAGGVTDTQYFGPGTRLTVL.

The rearrangement links TRBV30 to TRBJ1-2; D is undetermined. Trimming cost V 4 bases and J 7 bases, with 16 bases left between them. This CDR3 comprises 13 residues. Looked up from germline, CDR1 is GTSNPN and CDR2 is SVGIG (reference sequence). The CDR3 loop is CAWTPLDGLGYTF. The CDR3 region has the DNA TGTGCCTGGACCCCCTTGGACGGACTTGGCTACACCTTC.

The rearrangement links TRBV7-3 to TRBJ2-7; TRBD1 matches at 7 bases. The length of the CDR3 is 16 residues. The V gene's germline CDR1 is SGHTA and CDR2 FQGTGA. V shed 5 bases and J 0 bases; nucleotides not matched to a gene: 10. Here the CDR3 DNA reads TGTGCCAGCAGCCTGTTGGGACAGAGGAGCTCCTACGAGCAGTACTTC. It encodes CASSLLGQRSSYEQYF.

The rearrangement uses TRBV3-1 (or the pseudogene TRBV3-2) and TRBJ1-1; D not resolved. Germline V gene data show CDR1 as LGHDT and CDR2 as YNNKEL (reference sequence). This CDR3 spans 11 amino acids. Trimming left V 11 bases short and J 8 bases short, with 15 bases between. CDR3 protein: CASRRAGEAFF. CDR3 coding DNA: TGTGCCTCACGGAGGGCCGGAGAAGCTTTCTTT.

A single count supports this clone. The chain joins TRBV10-3 to TRBJ1-4; D is undetermined. Germline CDR1 ENHRY, CDR2 SYGVKD. Between the trimmed V and J ends, which lost 6 bases and 7 bases, there was a span of 12 bases. This CDR3 spans 13 amino acids. The DNA for the CDR3 is TGTGCCATCAGCCCAGGTTTACTTGAAAAACTGTTTTTT. This codes for CAISPGLLEKLFF.

The rearrangement joins TRBV10-3 to TRBJ2-1; D possibly corresponds to TRBD1 (6 bases). V shed 10 bases and J shed 5 bases, with 9 bases lying between them. CDR1 and CDR2 (germline): ENHRY, SYGVKD. The CDR3 sequence is 11 residues long. CDR3 region: CATQGNNEQFF. The DNA for the CDR3 is TGTGCCACCCAGGGGAACAATGAGCAGTTCTTC.

The chain recombines TRBV5-1 with TRBJ1-2, with a weak D call TRBD1 (6 bases). The CDR3 is 19 amino acids. Germline V gene sequence: CDR1 SGHRS, CDR2 YFSETQ. The V end was cut by 3 bases, the J end by 8 bases, with 32 bases between. CDR3 loop: CASSSSMTTRQAASRGYTF. The CDR3 DNA reads as TGCGCCAGCAGCTCTTCGATGACAACAAGACAGGCGGCAAGTAGGGGCTACACCTTC.

This clone was seen a handful of times. This sequence joins TRBV6-5 and TRBJ1-2; 7 bases are shared with TRBD1. Looked up from germline, CDR1 is MNHEY and CDR2 is SVGAGI. The CDR3 consists of 15 residues. V shed 2 bases and J 5 bases; nucleotides not matched to a gene: 8. CDR3 protein: CASSYVDRESYGYTF. CDR3 nucleotide sequence: TGTGCCAGCAGTTACGTTGACAGGGAATCGTATGGCTACACCTTC.

CDR3 nucleotide sequence: TGTGCCAGCAGCCCCGGGACCCTGCACACCGGGGGTCTAGCCGGGGAGCTGTTTTTT. Translation: CASSPGTLHTGGLAGELFF. The rearrangement uses TRBV11-2 and TRBJ2-2; a weak D match, TRBD2 (6 bases). This CDR3 spans 19 amino acids. Germline V gives CDR1 SGHAT, CDR2 FQNNGV. V was trimmed by 5 bases and J by 6 bases, leaving 28 bases between them.

Written as DNA, the CDR3 is TGTGCCAGCAGCTTAGCTCAGATGAACACTGAAGCTTTCTTT. Its protein product is CASSLAQMNTEAFF. The rearrangement links TRBV7-9 to TRBJ1-1; D ambiguous. Germline V lookup: CDR1 SEHNR, CDR2 FQNEAQ (reference sequence). Trimming left V 0 bases short and J 0 bases short, with 5 bases between. The CDR3 spans 14 residues.

This rearrangement joins TRBV5-1 to TRBJ1-4, with TRBD1 identical over 7 bases. The CDR3 is 14 residues long. The V gene end was trimmed by 4 bases and the J gene end by 2 bases; junction bases not matched to a gene: 2. Germline assignment: CDR1 SGHRS and CDR2 YFSETQ. The CDR3 here is CASSEQGTNEKLFF. For the CDR3, the DNA is TGCGCCAGCAGCGAACAGGGGACTAATGAAAAACTGTTTTTT.

The rearrangement links TRBV13 to TRBJ2-5; D possibly corresponds to TRBD2 (5 bases). Trimming cost V 4 bases and J 0 bases, with 9 bases left between them. The CDR3 consists of 14 residues. Germline CDR1 PRHDT, CDR2 FYEKMQ (reference sequence). CDR3 DNA sequence: TGTGCCAGCAGCTATAGAGCGGACCAAGAGACCCAGTACTTC. This codes for CASSYRADQETQYF.

The gene calls are TRBV2 and TRBJ1-2; 9 bases agree with TRBD1. Germline CDR1 SNHLY, CDR2 FYNNEI. V was clipped by 5 bases and J by 8 bases; unmatched bases: 3. This CDR3 contains 12 residues. CDR3 DNA: TGTGCCAGCAGTAGTACAGGGGGCGGCTACACCTTC. Translation gives CASSSTGGGYTF.

The chain links TRBV2 to TRBJ2-1, with D possibly matching TRBD2 (5 bases). The CDR3 loop spans 14 amino acids. V lost 5 bases, J lost 7 bases, and 15 bases lay in between. The germline V gene has CDR1 SNHLY and CDR2 FYNNEI. The CDR3 sequence: CASSKEAVVNEQFF. As DNA, the CDR3 is TGTGCCAGCAGTAAGGAGGCGGTGGTAAATGAGCAGTTCTTC.

CDR3 sequence: CASSLGDFYNEQFF. The CDR3 DNA is TGCGCCAGCAGCTTGGGGGACTTCTACAATGAGCAGTTCTTC. J is TRBJ2-1 and V is TRBV5-1, with D perhaps matching TRBD2 (6 bases). V was trimmed by 0 bases and J by 3 bases, leaving 7 bases between them. Germline CDR1 is SGHRS and CDR2 is YFSETQ. The CDR3 sequence is 14 residues long. The full variable domain, in which reference TRBV5-1 and TRBJ2-1 provide the parts outside the CDR3, is KAGVTQTPRYLIKTRGQQVTLSCSPISGHRSVSWYQQTPGQGLQFLFEYFSETQRNKGNFPGRFSGRQFSNSRSEMNVSTLELGDSALYLCASSLGDFYNEQFFGPGTRLTVL.

The V call is TRBV12-3 or TRBV12-4, the J call TRBJ2-2; unclear D gene. V dropped 5 bases and J dropped 1 base, with 2 bases sitting between them. The CDR3 loop spans 12 amino acids. CDR3 amino acids: CASSRNTGELFF. The CDR3 nucleotides read TGTGCCAGCAGTCGGAACACCGGGGAGCTGTTTTTT.

This chain links TRBV28 with TRBJ2-4, with D perhaps matching TRBD2 (7 bases). V lost 6 bases, J lost 7 bases, and 25 bases lay in between. Germline CDR1 and CDR2: MDHEN and SYDVKM. This CDR3 is 17 amino acids long. The CDR3 is CASSPQGRQRDLNIQYF. For the CDR3, the DNA is TGTGCCAGCAGCCCCCAGGGGCGGCAGCGGGATTTGAACATTCAGTACTTC.

CDR3 nucleotide sequence: TGCGCCAGCAGCCAAGGGCTAGTGTATAATTCACCCCTCCACTTT. Amino acids: CASSQGLVYNSPLHF. The chain has TRBV4-1 and TRBJ1-6; D unclear. CDR1 MGHRA and CDR2 YSYEKL come from the germline V gene. V gave up 1 base and J gave up 4 bases, with 8 bases separating them. The CDR3 has 15 amino acids.

CDR3 protein: CASSREGAGGLQFF. The DNA of the CDR3 is TGTGCCAGCAGCCGAGAGGGAGCGGGAGGGCTGCAGTTCTTC. V usage is TRBV14 and J usage is TRBJ2-1, with 10 nucleotides matching TRBD2. Unmatched junction bases numbered 9, after V lost 4 bases and J lost 12 bases. The CDR3 spans 14 residues. CDR1 is SGHDN and CDR2 is FVKESK in the germline V gene.

The chain employs TRBV10-3 and TRBJ1-5; possible D gene TRBD1, 5 bases. Germline-derived CDR1 and CDR2 are ENHRY and SYGVKD. The CDR3 is 15 residues long. Between the trimmed V and J ends, which lost 0 bases and 7 bases, there was a span of 13 bases. The CDR3 DNA reads TGTGCCATCAGTGAGTCCGCGGGGACTGGACAGCCCCAGCATTTT. Its protein product is CAISESAGTGQPQHF.

The V call is TRBV18, the J call TRBJ1-2; 8 bases line up with TRBD1. Germline CDR1 KGHSH, CDR2 LQKENI. With V trimmed by 3 bases and J by 6 bases, 12 bases remained unmatched. The length of the CDR3 is 16 residues. CDR3 nucleotides: TGTGCCAGCTCACCCGGACAGGGTTTTATATTGGATGGCTACACCTTC. Encoded protein: CASSPGQGFILDGYTF.

The chain links TRBV5-1 to TRBJ2-1, with 8 bases matching TRBD1. The CDR3 length is 14 residues. V was clipped by 4 bases and J by 8 bases; unmatched bases: 8. From germline, CDR1 is SGHRS and CDR2 YFSETQ. This CDR3 is CASSAGGSLDEQFF. The CDR3 DNA follows: TGCGCCAGCAGCGCAGGGGGCAGTCTCGATGAGCAGTTCTTC.

In the case of this clone: The sample contains more than one DNA sequence encoding this CDR3. This chain's CDR3 is CASSQGTGFGYTF. The CDR3 DNA follows: TGCGCCAGCAGCCAAGGGACAGGGTTTGGCTACACCTTC. The genes are TRBV4-1 and TRBJ1-2; 8 nucleotides match TRBD1. This CDR3 is built from 13 residues. The V gene's germline CDR1 is MGHRA and CDR2 YSYEKL. V was pared by 1 base and J by 7 bases, with 2 bases of the junction left unmatched.

The chain combines TRBV12-3 or TRBV12-4 with TRBJ1-2, with D possibly matching TRBD1 (6 bases). CDR3 length equals 13 residues. V was pared by 1 base and J by 8 bases, with 11 bases between. CDR3 sequence reads: CASSLGGLGGYTF. The CDR3 DNA reads as TGTGCCAGCAGTTTAGGGGGGCTGGGGGGCTACACCTTC.